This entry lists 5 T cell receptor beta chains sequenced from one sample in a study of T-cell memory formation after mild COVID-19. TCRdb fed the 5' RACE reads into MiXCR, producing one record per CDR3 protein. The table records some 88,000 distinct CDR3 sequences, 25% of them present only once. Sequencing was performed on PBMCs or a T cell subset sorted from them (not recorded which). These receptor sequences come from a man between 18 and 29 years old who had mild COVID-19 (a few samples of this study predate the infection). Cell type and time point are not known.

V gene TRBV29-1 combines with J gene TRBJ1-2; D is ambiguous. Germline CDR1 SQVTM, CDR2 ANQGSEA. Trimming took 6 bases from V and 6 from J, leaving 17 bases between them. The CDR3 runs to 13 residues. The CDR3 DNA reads TGCAGCGTCGTAGGACCACAATCACATGGCTACACCTTC. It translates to CSVVGPQSHGYTF.

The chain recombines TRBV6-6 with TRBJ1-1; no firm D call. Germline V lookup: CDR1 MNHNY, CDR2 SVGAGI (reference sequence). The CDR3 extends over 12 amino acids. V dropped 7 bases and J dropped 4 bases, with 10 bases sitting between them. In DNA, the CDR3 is TGTGCCAGCAACGGTCTGACCACTGAAGCTTTCTTT. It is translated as CASNGLTTEAFF.

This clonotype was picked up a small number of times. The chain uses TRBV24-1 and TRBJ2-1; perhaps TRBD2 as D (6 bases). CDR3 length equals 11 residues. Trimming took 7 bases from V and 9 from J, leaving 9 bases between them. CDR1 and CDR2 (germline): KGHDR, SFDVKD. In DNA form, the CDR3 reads TGTGCCACCAGCCCCGGGAGTGAGCAGTTCTTC. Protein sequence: CATSPGSEQFF.

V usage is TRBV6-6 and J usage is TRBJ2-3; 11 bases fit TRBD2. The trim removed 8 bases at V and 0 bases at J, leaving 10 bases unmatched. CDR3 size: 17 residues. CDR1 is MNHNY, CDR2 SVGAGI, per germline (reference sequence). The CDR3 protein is CASPPSGGFSSTDTQYF. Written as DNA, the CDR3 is TGTGCCAGCCCCCCTAGCGGGGGGTTCAGTAGCACAGATACGCAGTATTTT.

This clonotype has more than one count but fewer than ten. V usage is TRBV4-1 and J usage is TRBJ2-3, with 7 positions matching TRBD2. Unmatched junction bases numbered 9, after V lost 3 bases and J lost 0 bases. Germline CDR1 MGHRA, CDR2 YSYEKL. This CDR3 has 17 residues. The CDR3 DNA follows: TGCGCCAGCAGCCAGACTAGCCCGGGGCCAAGCACAGATACGCAGTATTTT. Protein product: CASSQTSPGPSTDTQYF.